This TCR beta chain was obtained from a study of blood T cell repertoires in COVID-19. Study-wide context: Samples came from the United States, Italy and Spain, spanning acute and convalescent COVID-19. PBMCs, B-cell-depleted T cells, or T cells provided the cDNA or gDNA that made up the material.

In the source study's methods: Cell counts per sample came from amplifying reference gene primers. Profiled with immunoSEQ multiplex PCR; TCRdb holds only in-frame clones, not every one. V, J and clone size are those of that table, while D and trimming were read from the DNA. In the table there are some 180,000 clones, around 81% of which are singletons. Seattle's enrolled individuals joined amid active infection and were then monitored longitudinally. The J segment lost 7 bases and the V segment lost 5 bases, leaving 12 bases of the junction unmatched. The length of the CDR3 is 15 residues. Germline assignment: CDR1 SGDLS and CDR2 YYNGEE.

V is TRBV9 and J is TRBJ2-3; 8 bases are shared with TRBD1. What was sequenced was peripheral blood. The sequence was obtained from a woman aged 40 to 50 with COVID-19, enrolled during active disease. The CDR3 here is CASRPGQGSMNTQYF. The CDR3 DNA sequence: TGTGCCAGCAGACCCGGACAGGGTAGTATGAATACGCAGTATTTT.